One T cell receptor (beta chain) is described in this entry. The CDR3 loop spans 16 amino acids. Trimming pared 2 bases from V and 3 bases from J, leaving 15 bases between. Per germline, CDR1 MNHEY and CDR2 SVGAGI. Profiled with immunoSEQ multiplex PCR; TCRdb holds only in-frame clones, not every one. The sample comprises tens of thousands of clones, 70% to 90% of which are singletons, and 4.9% rests with the top ten. This sample was included in a study of blood T cell repertoires in COVID-19. This chain joins TRBV6-5 and TRBJ2-3, with D possibly TRBD2 on 6 matching bases. The specimen was peripheral blood. This sequence originates from a woman older than 75 with active or convalescent COVID-19. CDR3 residues: CASSYGRIAGTDTQYF. The DNA for the CDR3 is TGTGCCAGCAGTTACGGGAGGATAGCTGGGACAGATACGCAGTATTTT.